The 16 T cell receptor beta chains presented below share a single source sample, sequenced in a study of blood T cells in healthy people across ages (dated by TCRdb to about 2015). The library was built by means of 5' RACE. Sequencing relied on an Illumina HiSeq 2500. A second roughly 7 to 12 cycle PCR used a sample-barcoded 5' primer and a J-beta primer mix. The raw public reads went through TCRdb reprocessing: fastp at Q25, MiXCR clone calling, in-frame beta chains kept. Rows are unified per CDR3 protein, each entry keeping the most common DNA and genes. This sample lists 950,000 to 1,200,000 distinct CDR3 sequences; 35% to 40% were detected once. The ten largest clonotypes hold around 14% of the sample. Sequenced material: blood. The receptor set was obtained from a man between 18 and 29 years old in good health.

The V gene is TRBV7-2, the J gene TRBJ1-2, with a possible D match to TRBD1 (6 bases). The CDR3 sequence is 15 residues long. CDR1 SGHTA and CDR2 FQGNSA come from the germline V gene. Between the trimmed V and J ends, which lost 6 bases and 4 bases, there was a span of 18 bases. This CDR3 reads CASSPMFGGSYGYTF. CDR3 coding DNA: TGTGCCAGCAGTCCGATGTTTGGGGGCTCCTATGGCTACACCTTC.

This chain joins TRBV5-1 and TRBJ1-1, with a tentative D call TRBD1 (5 bases). Trimming removed 0 bases from V and 9 bases from J, with 12 bases in between. The CDR3 covers 13 residues. Germline V gene data show CDR1 as SGHRS and CDR2 as YFSETQ. CDR3 DNA sequence: TGCGCCAGCAGCTTGGCTACGGGGGGTAAAGCTTTCTTT. Translating it yields CASSLATGGKAFF.

The table lists this clonotype with a few counts. The chain joins TRBV27 to TRBJ2-3; D remains unclear. The germline V gene has CDR1 MNHEY and CDR2 SMNVEV (reference sequence). This CDR3 is built from 14 residues. V shed 5 bases and J shed 4 bases, with 13 bases lying between them. CDR3 nucleotides: TGTGCCAGCAGTCCTCTCCTCCTCTCAGATACGCAGTATTTT. Translating it yields CASSPLLLSDTQYF.

This clonotype was counted a few times. The genes are TRBV7-9 and TRBJ1-2; a weak D match, TRBD1 (5 bases). V was clipped by 6 bases and J by 2 bases, with 13 bases between them. This CDR3 is built from 14 residues. Germline V lookup: CDR1 SEHNR, CDR2 FQNEAQ (reference sequence). The CDR3 DNA follows: TGTGCCAGCAGAGACGGGACCTCCAACTATGGCTACACCTTC. Translating it yields CASRDGTSNYGYTF.

This sequence joins TRBV6-1 and TRBJ1-5; 8 bases line up with TRBD1. CDR1 MNHNS and CDR2 SASEGT come from the germline V gene. The CDR3 sequence is 16 residues long. The trim removed 7 bases at V and 0 bases at J, leaving 8 bases unmatched. The CDR3 nucleotides read TGTGCCAGCACTCCGGGACAGGCTTATAGCAATCAGCCCCAGCATTTT. It is translated as CASTPGQAYSNQPQHF.

The J gene is TRBJ1-2, the V gene TRBV28; 7 bases are shared with TRBD1. CDR3 size: 15 residues. The germline V gene has CDR1 MDHEN and CDR2 SYDVKM. J lost 6 bases, V lost 4 bases, and 11 bases had no gene match. CDR3 in DNA: TGTGCCAGCAGTTCAAATTCCGGGACAGTCGATGGCTACACCTTC. It is translated as CASSSNSGTVDGYTF.

The chain recombines TRBV7-2 with TRBJ2-1; D possibly corresponds to TRBD1 (6 bases). In germline, CDR1 is SGHTA, CDR2 FQGNSA. Trimming took off 4 bases at V and 4 bases at J, with 14 bases between the two ends. This CDR3 is built from 15 residues. The CDR3 is CASSSTGTRYNEQFF. The CDR3 region has the DNA TGTGCCAGCAGCTCCACCGGGACAAGGTACAATGAGCAGTTCTTC.

This clonotype was counted a few times. This sequence joins TRBV7-2 and TRBJ1-3; D perhaps matches TRBD1 (6 bases). V dropped 4 bases and J dropped 0 bases, with 13 bases sitting between them. The CDR3 has 16 residues. Germline loops: CDR1 SGHTA, CDR2 FQGNSA. CDR3 DNA sequence: TGTGCCAGCAGCTCGCTACGGGGGCTCTCTGGAAACACCATATATTTT. It specifies CASSSLRGLSGNTIYF. Complete variable domain (other parts from reference TRBV7-2 and TRBJ1-3): GAGVSQSPSNKVTEKGKDVELRCDPISGHTALYWYRQSLGQGLEFLIYFQGNSAPDKSGLPSDRFSAERTGGSVSTLTIQRTQQEDSAVYLCASSSLRGLSGNTIYFGEGSWLTVV.

The CDR3 region has the DNA TGTGCCAGCAGTTATAGACGAACTGAAGCTTTCTTT. It yields the protein CASSYRRTEAFF. This chain joins TRBV6-2 or TRBV6-3 and TRBJ1-1; no definite D call. The CDR3 has 12 residues. The V and J ends lost 3 bases and 5 bases respectively, with 7 bases between them. The germline V gene has CDR1 MNHEY and CDR2 SVGEGT.

This clonotype was seen many times. The chain links TRBV5-6 to TRBJ2-7; 7 nucleotides align to TRBD1. Germline CDR1 and CDR2: SGHDT and YYEEEE. The junction had 7 bases not matched to a gene; V was cut back by 2 bases and J by 2 bases. The CDR3 runs 15 residues. DNA of the CDR3: TGTGCCAGCAGCTTCCCGGGACAGACGGCCTACGAGCAGTACTTC. As protein: CASSFPGQTAYEQYF.

This clonotype was observed a handful of times. CDR3 region: CASSNQIRTDTQYF. DNA of the CDR3: TGTGCCAGCAGTAACCAAATACGCACAGATACGCAGTATTTT. The gene calls are TRBV12-3 or TRBV12-4 and TRBJ2-3; no firm D call. Trimming removed 5 bases from V and 1 base from J, with 10 bases in between. The CDR3 is 14 residues long.

The chain is built from TRBV20-1 and TRBJ2-3, with 11 bases that match TRBD1. The CDR3 consists of 14 residues. With 8 bases clipped from V and 4 bases from J, the junction kept 8 bases outside the gene matches. Germline V gives CDR1 DFQATT, CDR2 SNEGSKA (reference sequence). The chain's CDR3 is CSLGGQGVPDTQYF. For the CDR3, the DNA is TGCAGTTTAGGGGGACAGGGGGTCCCAGATACGCAGTATTTT.

The chain carries TRBV12-3 or TRBV12-4 and TRBJ2-3, with 11 bases aligning to TRBD2. Trimming cost V 8 bases and J 0 bases; bases outside gene matches: 7. The CDR3 contains 16 residues. Here the CDR3 DNA reads TGTGCCAGCGGATTAGCGGGGGGGCCTAGCACAGATACGCAGTATTTT. Its translation: CASGLAGGPSTDTQYF.

J is TRBJ2-6 and V is TRBV15; D may correspond to TRBD1 or TRBD2 (5 bases each). The V gene lost 1 base and the J gene lost 0 bases, with 16 bases spanning the gap. The CDR3 covers 19 residues. Germline-derived CDR1 and CDR2 are LNHNV and YYDKDF (reference sequence). The CDR3 loop reads CATSRGRQGPSSGANVLTF. The CDR3, as DNA: TGTGCCACCAGCAGAGGGAGGCAGGGCCCTAGCTCTGGGGCCAACGTCCTGACTTTC.

The V call is TRBV4-3, the J call TRBJ1-1; 7 bases agree with TRBD1. The CDR3 spans 17 residues. Germline assignment: CDR1 LGHNA and CDR2 YSLEER. The junction had 15 bases not matched to a gene; V was cut back by 4 bases and J by 4 bases. The CDR3 nucleotides are TGCGCCAGCAGCCTAGATCCCGTTGGACAGGCATCCACTGAAGCTTTCTTT. Translation: CASSLDPVGQASTEAFF.

The genes are TRBV20-1 and TRBJ2-5; D possibly uses TRBD1 or TRBD2 (5 bases each). The CDR3 has 14 amino acids. Germline-derived CDR1 and CDR2 are DFQATT and SNEGSKA (reference sequence). Trimming pared 4 bases from V and 5 bases from J, leaving 17 bases between. CDR3 nucleotide sequence: TGCAGTGCTAAGAACGGGGCAGGAGGCGAGACCCAGTACTTC. Amino acid sequence: CSAKNGAGGETQYF.